This T cell receptor (beta chain) was captured in a study of CD8 T cells in ankylosing spondylitis. General study points: Earlier literature documents some of the motif variants in reactive arthritis synovial fluid and blood. Clones that were linked to disease were CD8+ and were relatively rare in peripheral blood. Researchers reportedly found disease-linked clones significantly enriched in matched ankylosing spondylitis synovial fluid. About eight highly homologous variants made up a TCR beta motif that seemed to typify ankylosing spondylitis blood.

There are 16 residues in the CDR3. In germline, CDR1 is MNHEY, CDR2 SVGAGI. The V and J ends lost 0 bases and 4 bases respectively, with 12 bases between them. Quantitative barcoded 5'-RACE was used to prepare TCR beta libraries. TCRdb called the 5' RACE reads again in MiXCR, with one record for every CDR3 protein. The sample lists about 420,000 distinct CDR3 sequences; 20% to 25% were seen once. In the case of this clonotype: Its cognate antigen is unknown.

The TCR sequence derives from a male donor with ankylosing spondylitis. The sequenced sample was blood, either unsorted or a sorted T cell fraction (not recorded which). The V and J genes are TRBV6-5 and TRBJ2-2; tentatively, D is TRBD2 (5 bases). Here the CDR3 DNA reads TGTGCCAGCAGTTACTCTAGGCTAGCAGGCACCGGGGAGCTGTTTTTT. Residues: CASSYSRLAGTGELFF.